This T cell receptor beta chain was profiled in a study of OX40 agonist ivuxolimab in advanced cancers. Regarding the research as a whole: Ivuxolimab was an agonistic, fully human IgG2 monoclonal antibody directed against OX40 (CD134), a costimulatory receptor. Intravenous ivuxolimab was administered to patients every 2 weeks at six dose levels: 0.01, 0.1, 0.3, 1.5, 3 and 10 mg/kg. Of the 50 to 55 patients in dose escalation, around 20 had hepatocellular carcinoma, some 15 had melanoma, 9 had renal cell carcinoma and 9 had head and neck cancer. The dose-escalation cohort was 82.7% male with a mean age of about 58 years, ranging from about 23 to 85. Patients were allowed to have had prior anti-PD-1, anti-PD-L1 or anti-CTLA-4 therapy, and 40% to 45% of the dose-escalation patients had previously received checkpoint inhibitors. Partial responses occurred in three dose-escalation patients, of whom one had hepatocellular carcinoma and two had cutaneous melanoma. Peripheral TCRbeta sequencing aimed to test whether ivuxolimab altered TCR sequence diversity and caused clonal T-cell expansion. The paper reports the monotherapy dose-escalation portion (N of about 52 patients) of the phase I ivuxolimab trial. Summary of the overall study and its limitations: Low levels of normalized T-cell clonal expansion were also seen in some patients who did not respond. The antigen specificity of the clonally expanded peripheral T cells was not determined. After ivuxolimab, more expanded clones were found on average in CD8+ T cells than in CD4+ T cells. Partial responders in the 0.1-3.0 mg/kg groups had among the lowest normalized peripheral clonal expansion, especially among CD8+ T cells. At doses of 0.1 to 3.0 mg/kg, clonal expansion of both CD4+ and CD8+ T cells in blood was seen between baseline and week 6.

Genomic DNA was extracted from sorted cells for sequencing of the TCRbeta CDR3 region. TCRbeta CDR3 regions were sequenced using the immunoSEQ Assay. TCRdb re-hosts the immuneACCESS table, in-frame sequences only. Its copies lack some clones; in the studies checked, an unresolved V gene accounts for under half of them, and the cause for the rest is not known. Recorded for this sample are 39,000 or so clones; about 83% of them occurred a single time. Roughly a third of the sample is in the top ten clones. Patients with autoimmune disease history or receiving systemic immunosuppression were excluded from the trial. Peripheral blood for TCR sequencing was collected from all dose cohorts at baseline, on cycle 4 day 1, and on cycle 7 day 1. Samples came from an open-label, multicenter, first-in-human phase I dose-escalation trial of ivuxolimab. Adults with locally advanced or metastatic melanoma, renal cell, hepatocellular, or head and neck squamous cell carcinoma were enrolled in the trial. Before TCR sequencing, CD4+ T cells and CD8+ T cells were sorted from peripheral blood as separate populations.

On this clone: Its antigen has not been determined. Base quality data are lacking; no much larger clone is found one base away.

Based on the germline V gene, the CDR1 and CDR2 sequences are SNHLY and FYNNEI. The CDR3 covers 15 residues, taking in both the cysteine and the phenylalanine. Left in the record is the CDR3 DNA by itself, 45 bases read in frame from the first base. Trimming accounts for 4 bases at V and 4 bases at J, while the number of junction bases matched to no gene is 8. Source: CD4+ or CD8+ T cells sorted from blood, taken in a trial of the OX40 agonist ivuxolimab. The source of this sequence is an adult with an advanced solid tumor such as melanoma, head and neck, liver or kidney cancer. The V and J segments used are TRBV2 and TRBJ2-3; the central 7 bases match TRBD2. The CDR3 protein is CASSGAGGSADTQYF. The DNA sequence is TGTGCCAGCAGTGGGGCCGGCGGGAGCGCAGATACGCAGTATTTT.